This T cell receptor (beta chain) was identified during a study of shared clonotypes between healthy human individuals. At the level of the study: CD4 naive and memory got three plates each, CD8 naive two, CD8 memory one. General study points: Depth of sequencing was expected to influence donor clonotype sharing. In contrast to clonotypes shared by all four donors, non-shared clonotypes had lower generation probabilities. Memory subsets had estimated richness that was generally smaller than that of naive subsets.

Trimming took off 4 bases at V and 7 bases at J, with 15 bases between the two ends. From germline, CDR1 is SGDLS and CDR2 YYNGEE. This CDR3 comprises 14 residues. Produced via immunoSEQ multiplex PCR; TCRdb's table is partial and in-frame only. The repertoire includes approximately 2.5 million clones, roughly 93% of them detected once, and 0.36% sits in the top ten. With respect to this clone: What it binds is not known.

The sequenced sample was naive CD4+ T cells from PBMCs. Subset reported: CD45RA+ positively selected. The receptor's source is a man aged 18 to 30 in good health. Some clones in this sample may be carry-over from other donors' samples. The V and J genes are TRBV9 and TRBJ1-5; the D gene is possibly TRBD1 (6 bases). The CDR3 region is CASSFSGAEQPQHF. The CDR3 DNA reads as TGTGCCAGCAGCTTTTCAGGGGCTGAACAGCCCCAGCATTTT.